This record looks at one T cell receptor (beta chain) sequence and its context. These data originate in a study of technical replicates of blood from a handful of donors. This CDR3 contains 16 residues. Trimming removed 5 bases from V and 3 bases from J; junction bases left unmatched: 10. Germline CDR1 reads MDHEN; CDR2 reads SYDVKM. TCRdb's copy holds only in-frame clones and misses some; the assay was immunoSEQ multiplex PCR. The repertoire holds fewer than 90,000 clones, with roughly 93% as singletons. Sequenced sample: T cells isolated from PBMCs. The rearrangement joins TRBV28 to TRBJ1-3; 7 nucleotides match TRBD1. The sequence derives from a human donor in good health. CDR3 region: CASSPAGTVSGNTIYF. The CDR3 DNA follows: TGTGCCAGCAGTCCCGCGGGGACAGTGAGTGGAAACACCATATATTTT.